This entry features one T cell receptor (beta chain) sequence. Antigen specificity is unknown. The data were obtained in a study of post-analysis software for immune sequencing data. The V and J ends lost 0 bases and 2 bases, in that order; junction bases with no gene match: 15. The germline V gene encodes CDR1 SQVTM and CDR2 ANQGSEA. CDR3 length: 19 residues. Carried by the TCR beta cDNA libraries were unique molecular identifiers. TCRdb reprocessed the PCR reads with MiXCR, giving one entry per CDR3 protein. The sample shows approximately 460,000 distinct CDR3 sequences, around 40% of them seen only once. Study outcomes and limitations: A few TRBV segments (TRBV5-6, TRBV5-1 and TRBV20-1 among them) occurred more frequently in patients than in controls.

The receptor's source is a girl under 18 with multiple sclerosis. Sequences were obtained from blood. V is TRBV29-1 and J is TRBJ2-7; 11 nucleotides align to TRBD1. The CDR3 coding sequence is TGCAGCGTTGAAGATCGCCCACGGACAGGGGGCCCCCCCGCCTACGAGCAGTACTTC. Its protein is CSVEDRPRTGGPPAYEQYF.